This T cell receptor (beta chain) originates from a study of Graves' ophthalmopathy and Graves' hyperthyroidism. CDR1 and CDR2 from the germline V gene are SEHNR and FQNEAQ (reference sequence). This CDR3 has 14 amino acids. Trimming at V came to 5 bases and at J to 3 bases, leaving 6 bases not matched to a gene. Points from the study as a whole: This model predicted ophthalmopathy progression (sensitivity 70% to 71%, specificity 72% to 85%). Built on 13 signatures, a model told ophthalmopathy apart from stable hyperthyroidism with 85% to 90% sensitivity and approximately 81% specificity. The blood repertoire also included most expanded thyroid clonotypes above 0.001 frequency.

This clonotype has a count of ten or more. Its target is unknown. RNA transcripts served as template for amplifying TCR beta CDR3 sequences. In the first round, RT-PCR was carried out with HTBI primers, and a multiplex PCR formed the second round. From the multiplex PCR reads, TCRdb called clonotypes with MiXCR, one entry per CDR3 protein. The table has 600,000 to 700,000 distinct CDR3 sequences, about two fifths seen once. For donors with ophthalmopathy, the disease showed moderate-to-severe activity, reached CAS ≥3 and NOSPECS ≥4, and had lasted under 3 months. The sequence was obtained from an adult man with Graves' ophthalmopathy. The sample was peripheral blood. The genes are TRBV7-9 and TRBJ2-7, with 8 bases identical to TRBD1. The CDR3 sequence: CASSHRDRNYEQYF. Here the CDR3 DNA reads TGTGCCAGCAGCCATCGGGACAGGAACTACGAGCAGTACTTC.